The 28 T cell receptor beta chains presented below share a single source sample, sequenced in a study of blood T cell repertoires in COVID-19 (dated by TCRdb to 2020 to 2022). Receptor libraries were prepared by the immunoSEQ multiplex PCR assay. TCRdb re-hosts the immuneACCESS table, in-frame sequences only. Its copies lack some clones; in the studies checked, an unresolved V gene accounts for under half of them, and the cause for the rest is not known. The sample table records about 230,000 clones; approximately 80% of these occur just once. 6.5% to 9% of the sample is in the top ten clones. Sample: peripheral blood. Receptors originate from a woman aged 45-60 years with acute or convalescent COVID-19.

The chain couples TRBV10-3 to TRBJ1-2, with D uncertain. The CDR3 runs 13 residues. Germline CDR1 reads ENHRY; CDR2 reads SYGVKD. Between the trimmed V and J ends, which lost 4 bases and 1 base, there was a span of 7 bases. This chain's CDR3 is CAISGYGNYGYTF. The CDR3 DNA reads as TGTGCCATCAGTGGGTACGGTAACTATGGCTACACCTTC.

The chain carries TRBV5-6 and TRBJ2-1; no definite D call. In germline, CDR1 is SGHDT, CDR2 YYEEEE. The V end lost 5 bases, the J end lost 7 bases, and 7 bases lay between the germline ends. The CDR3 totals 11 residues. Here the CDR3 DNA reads TGTGCCAGCAGAACTTCGAATGAGCAGTTCTTC. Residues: CASRTSNEQFF.

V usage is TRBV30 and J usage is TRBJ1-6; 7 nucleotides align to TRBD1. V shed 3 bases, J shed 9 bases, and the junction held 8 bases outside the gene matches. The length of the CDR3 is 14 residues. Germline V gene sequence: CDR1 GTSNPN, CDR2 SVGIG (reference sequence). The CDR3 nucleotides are TGTGCCTGGAGGGCCGGGACAGCATCTTCACCCCTCCACTTT. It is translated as CAWRAGTASSPLHF.

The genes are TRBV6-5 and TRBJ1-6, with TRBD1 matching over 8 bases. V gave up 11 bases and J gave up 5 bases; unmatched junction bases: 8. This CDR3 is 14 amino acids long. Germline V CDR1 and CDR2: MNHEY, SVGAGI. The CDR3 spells CAGSRTGNNSPLHF. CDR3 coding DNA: TGTGCCGGTTCTCGGACAGGGAATAATTCACCCCTCCACTTT.

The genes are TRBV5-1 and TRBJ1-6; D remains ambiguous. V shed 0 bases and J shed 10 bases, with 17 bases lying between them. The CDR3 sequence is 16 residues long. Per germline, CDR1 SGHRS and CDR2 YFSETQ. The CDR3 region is CASSLAGGSRESPLHF. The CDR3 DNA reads TGCGCCAGCAGCTTGGCCGGAGGGTCGCGGGAATCACCCCTCCACTTT.

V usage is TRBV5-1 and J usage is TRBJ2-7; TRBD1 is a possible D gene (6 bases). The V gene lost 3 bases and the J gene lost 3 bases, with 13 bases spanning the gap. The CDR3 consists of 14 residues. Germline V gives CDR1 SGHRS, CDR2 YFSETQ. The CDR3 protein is CASSWTQGSYEQYF. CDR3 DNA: TGCGCCAGCAGCTGGACACAGGGTAGCTACGAGCAGTACTTC.

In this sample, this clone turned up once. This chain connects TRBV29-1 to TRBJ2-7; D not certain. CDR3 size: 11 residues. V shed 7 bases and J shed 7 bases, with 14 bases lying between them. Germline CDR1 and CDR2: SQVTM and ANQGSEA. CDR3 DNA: TGCAGCGGTCTGTACAGAAGTGAGCAGTACTTC. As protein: CSGLYRSEQYF.

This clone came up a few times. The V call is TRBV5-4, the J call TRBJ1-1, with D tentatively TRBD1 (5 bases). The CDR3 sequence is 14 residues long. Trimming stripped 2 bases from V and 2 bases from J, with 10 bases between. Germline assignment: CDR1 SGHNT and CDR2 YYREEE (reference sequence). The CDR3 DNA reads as TGTGCCAGCAGCTTTACCGGGGGTAACACTGAAGCTTTCTTT. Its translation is CASSFTGGNTEAFF.

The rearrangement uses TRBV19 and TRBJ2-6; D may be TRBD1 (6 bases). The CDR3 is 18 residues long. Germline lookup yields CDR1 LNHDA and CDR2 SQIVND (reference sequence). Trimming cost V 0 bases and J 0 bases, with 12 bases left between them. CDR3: CASSIDLDSNSGANVLTF. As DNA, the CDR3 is TGTGCCAGTAGTATAGATCTGGACAGTAACTCTGGGGCCAACGTCCTGACTTTC. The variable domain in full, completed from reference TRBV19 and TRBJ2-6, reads DGGITQSPKYLFRKEGQNVTLSCEQNLNHDAMYWYRQDPGQGLRLIYYSQIVNDFQKGDIAEGYSVSREKKESFPLTVTSAQKNPTAFYLCASSIDLDSNSGANVLTFGAGSRLTVL.

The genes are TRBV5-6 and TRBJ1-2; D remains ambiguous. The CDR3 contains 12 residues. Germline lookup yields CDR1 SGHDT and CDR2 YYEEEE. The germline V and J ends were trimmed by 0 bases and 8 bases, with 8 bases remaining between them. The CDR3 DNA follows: TGTGCCAGCAGCTTGGACAGACGAGGCTACACCTTC. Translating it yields CASSLDRRGYTF.

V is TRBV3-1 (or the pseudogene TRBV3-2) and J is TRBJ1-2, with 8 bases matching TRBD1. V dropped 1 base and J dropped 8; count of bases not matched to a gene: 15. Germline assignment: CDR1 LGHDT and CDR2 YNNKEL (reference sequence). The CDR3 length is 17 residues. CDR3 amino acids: CASSQGLGRGREEGYTF. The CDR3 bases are TGTGCCAGCAGCCAAGGGCTAGGCAGGGGGCGCGAGGAAGGCTACACCTTC.

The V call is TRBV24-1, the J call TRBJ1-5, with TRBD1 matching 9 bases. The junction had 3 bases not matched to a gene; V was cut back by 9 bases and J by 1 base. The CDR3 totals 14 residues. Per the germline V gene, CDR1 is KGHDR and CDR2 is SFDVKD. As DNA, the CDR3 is TGTGCCACCGGGACAGGGTTAAGCAATCAGCCCCAGCATTTT. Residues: CATGTGLSNQPQHF.

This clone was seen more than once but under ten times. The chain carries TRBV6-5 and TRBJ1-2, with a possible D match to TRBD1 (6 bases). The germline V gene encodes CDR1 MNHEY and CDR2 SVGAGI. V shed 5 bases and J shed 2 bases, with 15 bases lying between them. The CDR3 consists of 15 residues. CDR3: CASSRREGGNYGYTF. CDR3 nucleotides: TGTGCCAGCAGTCGCCGGGAGGGGGGGAACTATGGCTACACCTTC.

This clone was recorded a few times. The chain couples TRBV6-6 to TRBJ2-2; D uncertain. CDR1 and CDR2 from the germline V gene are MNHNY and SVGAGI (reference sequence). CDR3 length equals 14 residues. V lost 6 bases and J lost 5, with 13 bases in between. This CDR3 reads CASRPRLGTGELFF. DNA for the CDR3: TGTGCCAGCAGACCCCGTCTAGGAACCGGGGAGCTGTTTTTT.

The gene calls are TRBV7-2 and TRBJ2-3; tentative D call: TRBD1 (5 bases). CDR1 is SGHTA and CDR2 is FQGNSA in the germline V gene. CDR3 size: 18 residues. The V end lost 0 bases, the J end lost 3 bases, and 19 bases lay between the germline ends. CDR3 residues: CASSLAITGAGRTDTQYF. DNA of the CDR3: TGTGCCAGCAGCTTAGCGATCACTGGGGCAGGGCGAACAGATACGCAGTATTTT.

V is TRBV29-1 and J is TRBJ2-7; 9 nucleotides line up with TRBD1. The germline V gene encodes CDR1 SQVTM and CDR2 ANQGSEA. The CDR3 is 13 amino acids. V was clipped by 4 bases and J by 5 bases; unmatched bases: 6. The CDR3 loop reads CSVVRQGGDEQYF. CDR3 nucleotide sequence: TGCAGCGTTGTAAGACAGGGGGGGGACGAGCAGTACTTC.

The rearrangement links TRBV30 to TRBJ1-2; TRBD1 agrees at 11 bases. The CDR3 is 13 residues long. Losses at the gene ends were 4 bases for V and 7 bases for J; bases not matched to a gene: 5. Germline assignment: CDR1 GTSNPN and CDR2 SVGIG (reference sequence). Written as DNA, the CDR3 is TGTGCCTGGATTGGACAGGGGGCTCGTGGCTACACCTTC. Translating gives CAWIGQGARGYTF.

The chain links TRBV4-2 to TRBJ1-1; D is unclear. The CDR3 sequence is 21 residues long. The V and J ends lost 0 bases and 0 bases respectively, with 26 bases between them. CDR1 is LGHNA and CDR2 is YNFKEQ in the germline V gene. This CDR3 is CASSQDNRKRRELGLNTEAFF. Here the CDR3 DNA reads TGTGCCAGCAGCCAAGATAATAGGAAAAGGCGGGAATTAGGTTTGAACACTGAAGCTTTCTTT.

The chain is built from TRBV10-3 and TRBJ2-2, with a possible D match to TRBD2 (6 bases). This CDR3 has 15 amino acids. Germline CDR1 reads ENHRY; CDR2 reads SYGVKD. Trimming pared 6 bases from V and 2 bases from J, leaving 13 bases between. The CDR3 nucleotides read TGTGCCATCAGAGATGGTAGCGGTAACACCGGGGAGCTGTTTTTT. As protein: CAIRDGSGNTGELFF.

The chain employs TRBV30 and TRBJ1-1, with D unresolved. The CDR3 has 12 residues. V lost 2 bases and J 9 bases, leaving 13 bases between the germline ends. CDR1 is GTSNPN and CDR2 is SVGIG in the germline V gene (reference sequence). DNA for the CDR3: TGTGCCTGGAGTAGATATGGGGAGCAAGCTTTCTTT. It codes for CAWSRYGEQAFF.

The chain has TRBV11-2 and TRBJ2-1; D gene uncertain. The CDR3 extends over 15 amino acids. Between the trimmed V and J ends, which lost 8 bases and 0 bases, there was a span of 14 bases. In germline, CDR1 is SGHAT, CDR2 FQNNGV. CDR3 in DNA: TGTGCCAGCGACACAGTCCTCAGCTCCTACAATGAGCAGTTCTTC. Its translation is CASDTVLSSYNEQFF. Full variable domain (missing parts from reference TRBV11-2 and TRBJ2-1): EAGVAQSPRYKIIEKRQSVAFWCNPISGHATLYWYQQILGQGPKLLIQFQNNGVVDDSQLPKDRFSAERLKGVDSTLKIQPAKLEDSAVYLCASDTVLSSYNEQFFGPGTRLTVL.

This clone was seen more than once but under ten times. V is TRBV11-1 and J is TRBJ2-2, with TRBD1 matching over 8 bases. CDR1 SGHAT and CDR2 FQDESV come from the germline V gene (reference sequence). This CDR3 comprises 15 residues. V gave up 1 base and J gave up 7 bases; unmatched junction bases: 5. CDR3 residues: CASSLVGTGSGELFF. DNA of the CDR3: TGTGCCAGCAGCTTAGTAGGGACAGGTAGCGGGGAGCTGTTTTTT.

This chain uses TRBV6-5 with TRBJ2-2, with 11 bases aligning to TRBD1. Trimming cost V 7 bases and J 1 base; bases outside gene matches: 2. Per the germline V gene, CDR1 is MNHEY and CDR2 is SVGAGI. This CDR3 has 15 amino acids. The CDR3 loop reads CASIGTGGNTGELFF. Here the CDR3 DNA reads TGTGCCAGCATCGGGACAGGGGGGAACACCGGGGAGCTGTTTTTT.

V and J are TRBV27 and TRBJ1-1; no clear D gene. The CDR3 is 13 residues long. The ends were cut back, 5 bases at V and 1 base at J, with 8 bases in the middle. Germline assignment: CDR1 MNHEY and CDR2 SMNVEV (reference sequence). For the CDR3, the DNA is TGTGCCAGCAGTCTACGGGGGAACACTGAAGCTTTCTTT. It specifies CASSLRGNTEAFF.

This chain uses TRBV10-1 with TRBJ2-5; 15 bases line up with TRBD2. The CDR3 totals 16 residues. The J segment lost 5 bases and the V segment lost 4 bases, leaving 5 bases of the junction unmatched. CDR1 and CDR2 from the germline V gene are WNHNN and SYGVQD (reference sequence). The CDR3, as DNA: TGCGCCAGCAGTGTGGGACTAGCGGGAGGTGTGGAGACCCAGTACTTC. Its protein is CASSVGLAGGVETQYF.

The CDR3 loop is CASRGQVRETQYF. CDR3 DNA: TGCGCCAGCAGGGGACAGGTGCGGGAGACCCAGTACTTC. The V call is TRBV5-1, the J call TRBJ2-5, with 8 nucleotides matching TRBD1. Germline V gene data show CDR1 as SGHRS and CDR2 as YFSETQ. This CDR3 has 13 residues. V shed 5 bases and J 5 bases; nucleotides not matched to a gene: 5.

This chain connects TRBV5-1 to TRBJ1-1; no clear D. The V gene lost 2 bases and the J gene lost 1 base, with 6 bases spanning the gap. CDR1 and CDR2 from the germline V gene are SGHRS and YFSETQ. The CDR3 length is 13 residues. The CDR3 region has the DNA TGCGCCAGCAGCTTTGGCCCGAACACTGAAGCTTTCTTT. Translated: CASSFGPNTEAFF.

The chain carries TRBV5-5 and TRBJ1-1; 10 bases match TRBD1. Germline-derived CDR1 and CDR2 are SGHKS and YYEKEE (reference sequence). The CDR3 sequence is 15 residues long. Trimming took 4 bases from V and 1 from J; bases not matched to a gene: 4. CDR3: CASSGRDRGNTEAFF. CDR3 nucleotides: TGTGCCAGCAGCGGCCGGGACAGGGGGAACACTGAAGCTTTCTTT.